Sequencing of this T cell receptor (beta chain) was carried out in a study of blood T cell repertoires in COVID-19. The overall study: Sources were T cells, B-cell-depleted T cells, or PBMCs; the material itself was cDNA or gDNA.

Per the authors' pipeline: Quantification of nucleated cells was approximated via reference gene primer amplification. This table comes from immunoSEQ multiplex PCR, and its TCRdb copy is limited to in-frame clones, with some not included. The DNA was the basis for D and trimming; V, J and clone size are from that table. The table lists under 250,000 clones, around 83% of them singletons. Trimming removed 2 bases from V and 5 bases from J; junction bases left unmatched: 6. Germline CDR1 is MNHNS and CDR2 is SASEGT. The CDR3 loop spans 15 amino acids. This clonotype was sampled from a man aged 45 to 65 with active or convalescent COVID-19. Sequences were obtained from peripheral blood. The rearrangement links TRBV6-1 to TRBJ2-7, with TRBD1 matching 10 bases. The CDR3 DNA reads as TGTGCCAGCAGTGAAAGTAGGGACAGGGGCCACGAGCAGTACTTC. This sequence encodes CASSESRDRGHEQYF.